This T cell receptor beta chain is drawn from a study of cytomegalovirus exposure and HLA in healthy donors. The study ran its PCR with 60 Vbeta and 13 Jbeta primers. Libraries were prepared by immunoSEQ multiplex PCR; TCRdb keeps only in-frame clonotypes and omits some of them. Its listing shows about 200,000 clones. Germline CDR1 reads SGDLS; CDR2 reads YYNGEE. With V trimmed by 4 bases and J by 4 bases, 10 bases remained unmatched. There are 16 residues in the CDR3. Sequenced sample: PBMCs. V gene TRBV9 combines with J gene TRBJ2-2, with TRBD2 identical over 7 bases. The sequence derives from a man aged 25 to 40 in good health and CMV-seronegative. CDR3 loop: CASSRGMGGGTGELFF. CDR3 sequence (DNA): TGTGCCAGCAGCCGCGGTATGGGGGGGGGCACCGGGGAGCTGTTTTTT.